These 28 T cell receptor beta chains were all obtained from the same sample, sequenced in a study of blood T cell repertoires in COVID-19. Generated by immunoSEQ multiplex PCR, the TCRdb table keeps only in-frame clones and is missing some. Here the sample spans about 250,000 clones, 75% to 90% being singletons. The sequencing sample was made of peripheral blood. Receptor source: a young man with acute or convalescent COVID-19.

This rearrangement joins TRBV24-1 to TRBJ1-2, with D possibly matching TRBD1 (6 bases). This CDR3 is 12 amino acids long. Per the germline V gene, CDR1 is KGHDR and CDR2 is SFDVKD. V was cut by 9 bases and J by 7 bases, with 14 bases left in between. CDR3 in DNA: TGTGCCACCTCACAGGGCGCGGGTGGCTACACCTTC. Translation: CATSQGAGGYTF.

The chain couples TRBV3-1 (or the pseudogene TRBV3-2) to TRBJ2-7, with 8 bases matching TRBD1. The CDR3 runs to 14 residues. V dropped 5 bases and J dropped 5; count of bases not matched to a gene: 8. The V gene's germline CDR1 is LGHDT and CDR2 YNNKEL (reference sequence). In DNA form, the CDR3 reads TGTGCCAGCAGCATCCGGACAGGGAAGGACGAGCAGTACTTC. Translation gives CASSIRTGKDEQYF.

In this sample, this clone turned up a few times. The rearrangement joins TRBV5-1 to TRBJ1-1; a weak D match, TRBD1 (6 bases). The CDR3 covers 15 residues. Germline V gene data show CDR1 as SGHRS and CDR2 as YFSETQ. Trimming pared 2 bases from V and 4 bases from J, leaving 15 bases between. The CDR3 sequence is CASSFLGGYSTEAFF. CDR3 sequence (DNA): TGCGCCAGCAGCTTCTTAGGGGGTTATAGCACTGAAGCTTTCTTT.

J is TRBJ2-2 and V is TRBV30, with TRBD2 identical over 9 bases. Per germline, CDR1 GTSNPN and CDR2 SVGIG (reference sequence). V trimming: 4 bases; J trimming: 5 bases; junction bases outside the gene matches: 8. The CDR3 extends over 15 amino acids. CDR3 protein: CAWITSGFFTGELFF. The CDR3 DNA follows: TGTGCCTGGATAACTAGCGGGTTTTTTACCGGGGAGCTGTTTTTT.

The V and J genes are TRBV20-1 and TRBJ2-5, with TRBD2 matching 12 bases. V shed 3 bases and J 6 bases; nucleotides not matched to a gene: 5. The CDR3 spans 14 residues. CDR1 is DFQATT, CDR2 SNEGSKA, per germline (reference sequence). CDR3 sequence: CSASETSGSKTQYF. The CDR3 nucleotides are TGCAGTGCTAGTGAGACTAGCGGGAGTAAGACCCAGTACTTC.

The gene calls are TRBV6-5 and TRBJ1-4; weak D call: TRBD1 (5 bases). Germline V gene lookup returns CDR1 MNHEY and CDR2 SVGAGI. This CDR3 is 14 amino acids long. V gave up 5 bases and J gave up 0 bases, with 7 bases separating them. The CDR3 DNA follows: TGTGCCAGCAGTCAGGGTGCAACTAATGAAAAACTGTTTTTT. Translated: CASSQGATNEKLFF.

J is TRBJ1-4 and V is TRBV7-9; D unclear. CDR3 size: 12 residues. The V end lost 4 bases, the J end lost 5 bases, and 5 bases lay between the germline ends. Germline values: CDR1 SEHNR, CDR2 FQNEAQ (reference sequence). The CDR3 protein is CASSSQNEKLFF. The CDR3 nucleotides read TGTGCCAGCAGCTCCCAAAATGAAAAACTGTTTTTT.

In regard to this clone: At one of its ends the junction is not consistent with the germline gene, which may arise from a read error. The same CDR3 arises from other DNA sequences in this sample as well. V and J are TRBV6-5 and TRBJ2-6, with a weak D call TRBD1 (5 bases). This CDR3 has 15 residues. Germline-derived CDR1 and CDR2 are MNHEY and SVGAGI. The CDR3 bases are TGTGCCAGCAGTTACTCGGCCTCTGGGGCCAATGTCCTGACTTTC. As protein: CASSYSASGANVLTF.

This chain uses TRBV5-1 with TRBJ2-5; TRBD1 aligns across 8 bases. The junction had 6 bases not matched to a gene; V was cut back by 2 bases and J by 3 bases. Per germline, CDR1 SGHRS and CDR2 YFSETQ. CDR3 size: 15 residues. The CDR3 here is CASSFYAGGEETQYF. DNA of the CDR3: TGCGCCAGCAGCTTCTATGCAGGGGGCGAAGAGACCCAGTACTTC. Looking up the rest from reference TRBV5-1 and TRBJ2-5 gives the full variable domain: KAGVTQTPRYLIKTRGQQVTLSCSPISGHRSVSWYQQTPGQGLQFLFEYFSETQRNKGNFPGRFSGRQFSNSRSEMNVSTLELGDSALYLCASSFYAGGEETQYFGPGTRLLVL.

J is TRBJ1-1 and V is TRBV6-1; D perhaps matches TRBD1 (5 bases). The CDR3 sequence is 15 residues long. The germline V and J ends were trimmed by 3 bases and 1 base, with 12 bases remaining between them. From germline, CDR1 is MNHNS and CDR2 SASEGT. The CDR3 loop reads CASSDQTGGNTEAFF. For the CDR3, the DNA is TGTGCCAGCAGTGATCAGACGGGGGGGAACACTGAAGCTTTCTTT.

The chain couples TRBV29-1 to TRBJ1-1; maybe TRBD1 (6 bases). The germline V and J ends were trimmed by 6 bases and 10 bases, with 12 bases remaining between them. From germline, CDR1 is SQVTM and CDR2 ANQGSEA. The CDR3 extends over 10 amino acids. CDR3 DNA: TGCAGCGTCAGGGACAACCGAGCTTTCTTT. Its protein is CSVRDNRAFF.

The chain combines TRBV28 with TRBJ1-4, with a weak D call TRBD1 (5 bases). Trimming cost V 8 bases and J 8 bases, with 18 bases left between them. Germline lookup yields CDR1 MDHEN and CDR2 SYDVKM. The CDR3 totals 14 residues. CDR3 amino acids: CASSLGGRVEKLFF. In nucleotides, the CDR3 is TGTGCCAGCTCCCTCGGGGGAAGGGTCGAAAAACTGTTTTTT.

The chain links TRBV28 to TRBJ2-7, with D possibly matching TRBD1 (5 bases). V lost 3 bases, J lost 0 bases, and 9 bases lay in between. The length of the CDR3 is 14 residues. CDR1 is MDHEN and CDR2 is SYDVKM in the germline V gene. This CDR3 reads CASSLAGNSYEQYF. CDR3 DNA: TGTGCCAGCAGTTTGGCAGGGAACTCCTACGAGCAGTACTTC.

The chain combines TRBV5-1 with TRBJ2-5; D gene uncertain. The CDR3 is 13 amino acids. The germline V gene has CDR1 SGHRS and CDR2 YFSETQ. V shed 0 bases and J shed 3 bases, with 6 bases lying between them. CDR3 DNA: TGCGCCAGCAGCTTGGGCCGAGAAGAGACCCAGTACTTC. Encoded protein: CASSLGREETQYF.

The chain uses TRBV14 and TRBJ1-3, with D perhaps matching TRBD1 (5 bases). Between the trimmed V and J ends, which lost 4 bases and 0 bases, there was a span of 19 bases. The CDR3 consists of 18 residues. Germline loops: CDR1 SGHDN, CDR2 FVKESK. The CDR3 sequence is CASSPRWTRPSSGNTIYF. CDR3 nucleotides: TGTGCCAGCAGCCCTCGATGGACACGCCCGAGCTCTGGAAACACCATATATTTT.

This rearrangement joins TRBV28 to TRBJ1-2; TRBD1 agrees at 8 bases. The length of the CDR3 is 15 residues. V lost 8 bases, J lost 6 bases, and 14 bases stayed unmatched. Germline CDR1 reads MDHEN; CDR2 reads SYDVKM. Here the CDR3 DNA reads TGTGCCAGCTATGAGGGGGACAGGAGGCGTCATGGCTACACCTTC. Translating gives CASYEGDRRRHGYTF.

This chain joins TRBV27 and TRBJ1-2; TRBD1 matches at 9 bases. After removal of 2 bases from V and 9 bases from J, the junction contained 10 bases not matched to a gene. Germline loops: CDR1 MNHEY, CDR2 SMNVEV (reference sequence). The CDR3 extends over 15 amino acids. Here the CDR3 reads CASSLIRDRVSSYTF. Written as DNA, the CDR3 is TGTGCCAGCAGTTTAATTCGGGACAGGGTATCGAGCTACACCTTC.

This clone was observed a handful of times. The chain uses TRBV2 and TRBJ1-6; D gene unclear. Germline CDR1 SNHLY, CDR2 FYNNEI. Trimming removed 0 bases from V and 2 bases from J, with 8 bases in between. CDR3 length: 16 amino acids. CDR3 coding DNA: TGTGCCAGCAGTGAAGCGCGCGGGGCCTATAATTCACCCCTCCACTTT. It encodes CASSEARGAYNSPLHF.

CDR3 nucleotides: TGTGCCAGCAGCTTCCGGGACAGGCTATCCTCTGGGGCCAACGTCCTGACTTTC. Amino acid sequence: CASSFRDRLSSGANVLTF. This chain joins TRBV5-8 and TRBJ2-6; 8 bases line up with TRBD1. V gave up 2 bases and J gave up 0 bases; unmatched junction bases: 7. The CDR3 extends over 18 amino acids. Germline lookup yields CDR1 SGHTS and CDR2 YDEGEE.

The V gene is TRBV3-1 (or the pseudogene TRBV3-2), the J gene TRBJ1-5; D call uncertain. V was pared by 1 base and J by 6 bases, with 7 bases between. The CDR3 length is 13 residues. Germline CDR1 is LGHDT and CDR2 is YNNKEL (reference sequence). CDR3 sequence: CASSQGALQPQHF. In DNA, the CDR3 is TGTGCCAGCAGCCAAGGGGCTCTTCAGCCCCAGCATTTT.

This clone was seen just once. The chain combines TRBV5-1 with TRBJ1-2; TRBD1 is a possible D gene (6 bases). Germline-derived CDR1 and CDR2 are SGHRS and YFSETQ. The V gene lost 1 base and the J gene lost 4 bases, with 11 bases spanning the gap. CDR3 length equals 14 residues. In DNA, the CDR3 is TGCGCCAGCAGCTTGTTAAGAGGGGGCTATGGCTACACCTTC. Residues: CASSLLRGGYGYTF. The variable domain in full, completed from reference TRBV5-1 and TRBJ1-2, reads KAGVTQTPRYLIKTRGQQVTLSCSPISGHRSVSWYQQTPGQGLQFLFEYFSETQRNKGNFPGRFSGRQFSNSRSEMNVSTLELGDSALYLCASSLLRGGYGYTFGSGTRLTVV.

The genes are TRBV4-1 and TRBJ2-1; TRBD2 might be the D (5 bases). Per germline, CDR1 MGHRA and CDR2 YSYEKL. The CDR3 contains 14 residues. Trimming cost V 5 bases and J 5 bases, with 13 bases left between them. This CDR3 reads CASSGLLENNEQFF. The DNA for the CDR3 is TGCGCCAGCAGCGGACTCCTAGAGAACAATGAGCAGTTCTTC.

Here the CDR3 DNA reads TGTGCCAGCAGCCAACCGGGACTGTTCTATGGCTACACCTTC. This codes for CASSQPGLFYGYTF. This chain links TRBV3-1 (or the pseudogene TRBV3-2) with TRBJ1-2; maybe TRBD1 (5 bases). This CDR3 comprises 14 residues. V lost 2 bases to trimming and J lost 4 bases, with 11 bases between them. Germline V CDR1 and CDR2: LGHDT, YNNKEL (reference sequence).

V is TRBV6-1 and J is TRBJ2-7; no clear D. This CDR3 spans 16 amino acids. V lost 2 bases, J lost 4 bases, and 18 bases lay in between. Germline assignment: CDR1 MNHNS and CDR2 SASEGT. As DNA, the CDR3 is TGTGCCAGCAGTGAACCCTTCTATCTAGTTTCTTACGAGCAGTACTTC. Its translation is CASSEPFYLVSYEQYF.

Remarks on this clone: This CDR3 is also generated by other DNA sequences in the sample. This sequence joins TRBV5-1 and TRBJ1-1; 7 nucleotides align to TRBD1. Germline loops: CDR1 SGHRS, CDR2 YFSETQ. The CDR3 runs to 14 residues. Losses at the gene ends were 0 bases for V and 5 bases for J; bases not matched to a gene: 4. The CDR3 sequence: CASSLGQGGTEAFF. The CDR3 DNA reads TGCGCCAGCAGCTTGGGACAGGGCGGAACTGAAGCTTTCTTT.

V gene TRBV21-1 combines with J gene TRBJ2-7; no DNA check was done on the table's D call, TRBD2. TRBV21-1 has pseudogene status. The CDR3 extends over 15 amino acids. This CDR3 is CASSKGSGRNYEQYF. DNA of the CDR3: TGTGCCAGCAGCAAAGGTAGCGGGAGGAACTACGAGCAGTACTTC.

This chain joins TRBV7-9 and TRBJ1-3, with D perhaps matching TRBD1 (5 bases). Germline lookup yields CDR1 SEHNR and CDR2 FQNEAQ (reference sequence). This CDR3 contains 15 residues. The V gene lost 1 base and the J gene lost 6 bases, with 13 bases spanning the gap. In nucleotides, the CDR3 is TGTGCCAGCAGCTTAGGATCAGGGTCGGAAAACACCATATATTTT. Its protein product is CASSLGSGSENTIYF.

The gene calls are TRBV7-3 and TRBJ1-1; D gene ambiguous. CDR1 and CDR2 from the germline V gene are SGHTA and FQGTGA. The length of the CDR3 is 14 residues. Trimming took off 2 bases at V and 2 bases at J, with 9 bases between the two ends. The CDR3 nucleotides read TGTGCCAGCAGCTTAGGTACGGGAAACACTGAAGCTTTCTTT. This encodes CASSLGTGNTEAFF.